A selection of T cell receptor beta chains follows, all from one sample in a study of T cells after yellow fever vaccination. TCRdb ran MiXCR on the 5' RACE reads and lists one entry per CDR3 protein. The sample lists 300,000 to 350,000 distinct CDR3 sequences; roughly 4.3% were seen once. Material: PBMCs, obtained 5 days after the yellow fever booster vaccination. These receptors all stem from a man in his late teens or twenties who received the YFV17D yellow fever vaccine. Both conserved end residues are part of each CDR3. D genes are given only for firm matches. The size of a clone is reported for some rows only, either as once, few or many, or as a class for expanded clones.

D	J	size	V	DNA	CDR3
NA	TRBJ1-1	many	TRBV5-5	TGTGCCAGCAGCCGGCCCCTCGGACCCGCGGGCGCTTTCTTT	CASSRPLGPAGAFF
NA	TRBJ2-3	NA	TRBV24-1	TGTGCCACCAGTGATTCCGGGCCTGAGAGCGGTCGCACAGATACGCAGTATTTT	CATSDSGPESGRTDTQYF
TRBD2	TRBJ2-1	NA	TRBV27	TGTGCCAGCAGTAGTTTTGACGGGGGGGCCTATGAGCAGTTCTTC	CASSSFDGGAYEQFF
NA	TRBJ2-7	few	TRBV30	TGTGCCTGGAGTGCCTCCCCATTGGTATTC	CAWSASPLVF
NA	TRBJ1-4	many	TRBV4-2	TGTGCCAGCAGCCAAGTATGGGTCGCGCTGGCAACTAATGAAAAACTGTTTTTT	CASSQVWVALATNEKLFF
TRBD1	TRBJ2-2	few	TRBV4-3	TGCGCCAGCAGCCGACACTCACAGGGGGACACCGGGGAGCTGTTTTTT	CASSRHSQGDTGELFF
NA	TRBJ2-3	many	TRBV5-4	TGTGCCAGCAGCTTAAGCGGCTCAAGCACAGATACGCAGTATTTT	CASSLSGSSTDTQYF
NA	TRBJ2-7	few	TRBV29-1	TGCAGCGTTGGATGGGGGGCTCCGTTCTACGAGCAGTACTTC	CSVGWGAPFYEQYF
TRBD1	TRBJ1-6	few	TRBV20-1	TGCAGTGCCAGACAGGGTGATTTGAGTTCACCCCTCCACTTT	CSARQGDLSSPLHF
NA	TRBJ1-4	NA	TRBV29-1	TGCAGCGCAGTCCGGGGGCGAGAAAAACTGTTTTTT	CSAVRGREKLFF
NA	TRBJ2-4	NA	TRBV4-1	TGCGCCAGCAGCTTCTACTCATCGGGGCTGATGGGCAAAAACATTCAGTACTTC	CASSFYSSGLMGKNIQYF
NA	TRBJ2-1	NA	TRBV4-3	TGCGCCAGCAGCCAAGATCCGGCGGGGAGGTTCTATGAGCAGTTCTTC	CASSQDPAGRFYEQFF
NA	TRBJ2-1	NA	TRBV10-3	TGTGCCATCAGCGGGGACACTCAAGGAGGCAATGAGCAGTTCTTC	CAISGDTQGGNEQFF
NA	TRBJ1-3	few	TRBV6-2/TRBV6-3	TGTGCCAGCAGTTACAAACGTCTCTCTGGAAACACCATATATTTT	CASSYKRLSGNTIYF
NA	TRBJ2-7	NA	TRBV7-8	TGTGCCAGCAGCTTAATGGTCAGCTCCTACGAGCAGTACTTC	CASSLMVSSYEQYF
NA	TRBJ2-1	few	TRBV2	TGTGCCAGCAGGCTCAATGAGCAGTTCTTC	CASRLNEQFF
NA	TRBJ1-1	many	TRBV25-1	TGTGCCAGCAGTGACCCCGCGTTCTTCATGAACACTGAAGCTTTCTTT	CASSDPAFFMNTEAFF
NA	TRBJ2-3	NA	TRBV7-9	TGTGCCAGCAGCTTATCGAGGTTGGGGGGCAGAGGTACAGATACGCAGTATTTT	CASSLSRLGGRGTDTQYF
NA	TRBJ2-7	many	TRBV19	TGTGCCAGTAGGGAGGGTTTCTCCTACGAGCAGTACTTC	CASREGFSYEQYF
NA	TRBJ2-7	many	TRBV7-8	TGTGCCAGCAGCTTAGCGGCCTACGAGCAGTACTTC	CASSLAAYEQYF
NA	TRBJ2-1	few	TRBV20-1	TGCAGTGCTAGGGGGGGCGCAATCAATGAGCAGTTCTTC	CSARGGAINEQFF
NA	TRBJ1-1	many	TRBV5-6	TGTGCCAGCAGCTTCTTGCGCACTGAAGCTTTCTTT	CASSFLRTEAFF
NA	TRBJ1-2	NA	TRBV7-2	TGTGCCAGCAGCCAAGCAGGGAACAAGAACTATGGCTACACCTTC	CASSQAGNKNYGYTF
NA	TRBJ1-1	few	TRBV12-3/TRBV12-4	TGTGCCAGCAGTTTAGTAGGGGACGCTTTCTTT	CASSLVGDAFF
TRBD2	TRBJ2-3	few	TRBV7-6	TGTGCCAGCAGCATAGCGGGGGGGACAGATACGCAGTATTTT	CASSIAGGTDTQYF
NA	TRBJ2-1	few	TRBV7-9	TGTGCCAGCAGCTTAGGCGTCGGACTAAATGAGCAGTTCTTC	CASSLGVGLNEQFF
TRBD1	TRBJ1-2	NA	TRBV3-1	TGTGCCAGCAGCCAGCCGGGTCAGGGGGAAGGCTACACCTTC	CASSQPGQGEGYTF
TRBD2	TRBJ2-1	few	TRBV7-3	TGTGCCAGCAGCTCCCAACCCAGCGGGGGGCACAATGAGCAGTTCTTC	CASSSQPSGGHNEQFF
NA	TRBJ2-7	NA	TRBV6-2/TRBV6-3	TGTGCCAGCAGACACACCTACGAGCAGTACTTC	CASRHTYEQYF